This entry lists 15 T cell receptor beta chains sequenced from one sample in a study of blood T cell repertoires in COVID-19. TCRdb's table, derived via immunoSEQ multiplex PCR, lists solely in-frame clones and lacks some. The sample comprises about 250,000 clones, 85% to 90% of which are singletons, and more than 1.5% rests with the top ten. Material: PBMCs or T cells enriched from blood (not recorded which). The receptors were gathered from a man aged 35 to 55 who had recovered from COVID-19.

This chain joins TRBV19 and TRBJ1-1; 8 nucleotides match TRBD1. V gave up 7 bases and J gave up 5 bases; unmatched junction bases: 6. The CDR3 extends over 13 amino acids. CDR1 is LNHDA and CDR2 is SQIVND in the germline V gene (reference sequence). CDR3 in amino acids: CASNQGAGTEAFF. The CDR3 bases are TGTGCCAGTAATCAGGGGGCCGGAACTGAAGCTTTCTTT.

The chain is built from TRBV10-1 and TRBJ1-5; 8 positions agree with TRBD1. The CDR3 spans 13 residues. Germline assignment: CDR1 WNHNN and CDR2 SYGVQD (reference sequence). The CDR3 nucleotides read TGCGCTGGTTACGGGACAGGAGGACAGCCCCAGCATTTT. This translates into CAGYGTGGQPQHF.

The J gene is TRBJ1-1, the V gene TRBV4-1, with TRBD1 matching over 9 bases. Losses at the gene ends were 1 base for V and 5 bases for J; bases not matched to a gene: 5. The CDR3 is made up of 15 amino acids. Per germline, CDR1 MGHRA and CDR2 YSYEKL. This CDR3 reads CASSQAGQGRTEAFF. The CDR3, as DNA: TGCGCCAGCAGCCAAGCCGGACAGGGGAGAACTGAAGCTTTCTTT.

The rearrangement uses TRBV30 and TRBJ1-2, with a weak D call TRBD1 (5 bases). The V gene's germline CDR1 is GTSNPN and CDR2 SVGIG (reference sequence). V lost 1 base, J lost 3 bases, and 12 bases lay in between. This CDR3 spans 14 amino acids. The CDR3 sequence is CAWSEVTGYYGYTF. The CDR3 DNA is TGTGCCTGGAGTGAAGTTACAGGTTACTATGGCTACACCTTC.

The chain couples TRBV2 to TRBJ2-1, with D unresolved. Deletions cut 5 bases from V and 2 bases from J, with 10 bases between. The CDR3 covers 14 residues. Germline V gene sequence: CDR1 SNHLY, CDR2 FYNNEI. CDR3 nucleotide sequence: TGTGCCAGCAGTCCGAGCGCGCCCTACAATGAGCAGTTCTTC. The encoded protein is CASSPSAPYNEQFF.

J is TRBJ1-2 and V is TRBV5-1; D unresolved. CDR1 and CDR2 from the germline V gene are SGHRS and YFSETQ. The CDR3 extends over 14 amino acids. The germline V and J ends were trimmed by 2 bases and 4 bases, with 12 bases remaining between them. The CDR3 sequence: CASSLYGLGYGYTF. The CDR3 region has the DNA TGCGCCAGCAGCTTATACGGACTTGGCTATGGCTACACCTTC.

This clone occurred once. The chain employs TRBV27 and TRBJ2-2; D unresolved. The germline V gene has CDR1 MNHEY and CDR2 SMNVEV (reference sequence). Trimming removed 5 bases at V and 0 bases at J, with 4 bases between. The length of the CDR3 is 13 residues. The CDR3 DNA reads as TGTGCCAGCAGTCCTGCGAACACCGGGGAGCTGTTTTTT. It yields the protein CASSPANTGELFF.

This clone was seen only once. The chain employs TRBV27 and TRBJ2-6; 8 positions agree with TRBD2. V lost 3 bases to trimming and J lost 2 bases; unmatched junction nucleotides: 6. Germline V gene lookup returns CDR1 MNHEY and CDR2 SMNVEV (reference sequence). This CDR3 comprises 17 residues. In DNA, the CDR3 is TGTGCCAGCAGTTTGGTCCTAGCGGGCGCTGGGGCCAACGTCCTGACTTTC. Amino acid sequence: CASSLVLAGAGANVLTF.

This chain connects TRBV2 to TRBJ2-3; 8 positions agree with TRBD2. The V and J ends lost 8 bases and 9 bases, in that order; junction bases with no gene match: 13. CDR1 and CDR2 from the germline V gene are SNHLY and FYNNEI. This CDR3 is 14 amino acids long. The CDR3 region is CASGREGTKVTQYF. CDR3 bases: TGTGCCAGCGGACGGGAGGGCACGAAAGTCACGCAGTATTTT.

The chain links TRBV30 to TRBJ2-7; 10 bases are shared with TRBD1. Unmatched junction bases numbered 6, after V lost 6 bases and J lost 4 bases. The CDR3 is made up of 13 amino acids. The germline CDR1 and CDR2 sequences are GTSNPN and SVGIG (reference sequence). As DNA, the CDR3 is TGTGCCTGCACTTGGACAGGGGGGTACGAGCAGTACTTC. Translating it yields CACTWTGGYEQYF.

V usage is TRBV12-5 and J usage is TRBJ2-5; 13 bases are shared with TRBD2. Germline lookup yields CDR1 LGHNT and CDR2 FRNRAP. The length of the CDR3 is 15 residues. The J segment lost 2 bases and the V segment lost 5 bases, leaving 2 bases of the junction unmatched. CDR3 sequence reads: CASGRGLAGQETQYF. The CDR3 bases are TGTGCTAGTGGTAGGGGACTAGCGGGGCAAGAGACCCAGTACTTC. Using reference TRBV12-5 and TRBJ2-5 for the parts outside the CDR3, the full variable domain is DARVTQTPRHKVTEMGQEVTMRCQPILGHNTVFWYRQTMMQGLELLAYFRNRAPLDDSGMPKDRFSAEMPDATLATLKIQPSEPRDSAVYFCASGRGLAGQETQYFGPGTRLLVL.

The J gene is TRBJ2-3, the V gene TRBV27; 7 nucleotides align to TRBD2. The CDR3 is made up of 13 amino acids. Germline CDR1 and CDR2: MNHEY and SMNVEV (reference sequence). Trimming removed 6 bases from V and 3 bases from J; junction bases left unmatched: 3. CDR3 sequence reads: CASRLATTDTQYF. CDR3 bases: TGTGCCAGCAGACTAGCGACGACAGATACGCAGTATTTT.

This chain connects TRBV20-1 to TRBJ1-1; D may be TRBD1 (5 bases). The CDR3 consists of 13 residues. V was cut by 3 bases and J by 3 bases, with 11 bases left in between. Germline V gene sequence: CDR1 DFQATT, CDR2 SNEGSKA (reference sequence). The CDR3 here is CSASSGTDTEAFF. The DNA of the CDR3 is TGCAGTGCTAGTTCGGGGACTGACACTGAAGCTTTCTTT.

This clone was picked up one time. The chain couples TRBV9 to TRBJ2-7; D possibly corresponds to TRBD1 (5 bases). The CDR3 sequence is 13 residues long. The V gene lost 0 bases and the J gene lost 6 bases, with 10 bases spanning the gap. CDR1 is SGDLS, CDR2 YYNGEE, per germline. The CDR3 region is CASSVGSRAEQYF. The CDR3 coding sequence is TGTGCCAGCAGCGTAGGGTCCAGGGCCGAGCAGTACTTC.

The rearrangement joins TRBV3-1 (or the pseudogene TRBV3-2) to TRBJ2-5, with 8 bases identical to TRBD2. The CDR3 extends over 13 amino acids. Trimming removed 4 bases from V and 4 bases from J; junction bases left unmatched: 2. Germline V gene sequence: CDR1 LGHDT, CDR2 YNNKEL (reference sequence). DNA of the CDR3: TGTGCCAGCAGCCCTGGACTAGCAGAGACCCAGTACTTC. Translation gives CASSPGLAETQYF.